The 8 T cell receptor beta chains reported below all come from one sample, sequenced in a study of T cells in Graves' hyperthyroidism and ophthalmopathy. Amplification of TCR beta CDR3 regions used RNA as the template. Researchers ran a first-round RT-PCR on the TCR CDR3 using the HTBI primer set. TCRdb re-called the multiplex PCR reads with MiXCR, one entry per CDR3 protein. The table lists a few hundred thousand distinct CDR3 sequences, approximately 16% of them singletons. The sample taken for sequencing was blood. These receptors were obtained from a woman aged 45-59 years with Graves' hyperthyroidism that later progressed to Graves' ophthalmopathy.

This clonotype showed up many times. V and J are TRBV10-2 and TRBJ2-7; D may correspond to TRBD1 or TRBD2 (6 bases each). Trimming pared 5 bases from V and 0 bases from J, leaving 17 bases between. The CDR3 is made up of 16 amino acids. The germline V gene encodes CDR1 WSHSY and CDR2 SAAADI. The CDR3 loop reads CASSLGGRDTSYEQYF. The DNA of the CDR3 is TGCGCCAGCAGTCTAGGGGGGCGGGATACCTCCTACGAGCAGTACTTC.

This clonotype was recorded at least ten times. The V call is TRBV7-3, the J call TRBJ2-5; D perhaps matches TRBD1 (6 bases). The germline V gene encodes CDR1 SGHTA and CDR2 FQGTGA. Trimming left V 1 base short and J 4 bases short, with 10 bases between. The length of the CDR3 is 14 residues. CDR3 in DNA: TGTGCCAGCAGCTTAAGGGGGCAGCGAGAGACCCAGTACTTC. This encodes CASSLRGQRETQYF.

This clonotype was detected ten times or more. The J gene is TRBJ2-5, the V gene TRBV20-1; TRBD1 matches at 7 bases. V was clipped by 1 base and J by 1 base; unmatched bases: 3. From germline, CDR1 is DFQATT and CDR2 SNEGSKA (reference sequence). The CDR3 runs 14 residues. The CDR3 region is CSARGGTVQETQYF. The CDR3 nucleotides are TGCAGTGCTAGAGGGGGGACAGTCCAAGAGACCCAGTACTTC.

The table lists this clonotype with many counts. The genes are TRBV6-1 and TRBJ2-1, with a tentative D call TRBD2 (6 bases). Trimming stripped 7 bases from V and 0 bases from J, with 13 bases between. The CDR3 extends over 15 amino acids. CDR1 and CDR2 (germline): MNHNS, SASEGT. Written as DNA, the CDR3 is TGTGCCAGCACCCTCCGGGAGCCCTCCTACAATGAGCAGTTCTTC. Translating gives CASTLREPSYNEQFF.

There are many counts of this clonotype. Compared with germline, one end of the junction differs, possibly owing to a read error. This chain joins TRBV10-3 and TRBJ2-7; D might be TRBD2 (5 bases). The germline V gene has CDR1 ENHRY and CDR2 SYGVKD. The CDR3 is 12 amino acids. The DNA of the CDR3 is TGTGCCATCGGTGAGGGCTCCTACGAGCAGTACTTC. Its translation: CAIGEGSYEQYF.

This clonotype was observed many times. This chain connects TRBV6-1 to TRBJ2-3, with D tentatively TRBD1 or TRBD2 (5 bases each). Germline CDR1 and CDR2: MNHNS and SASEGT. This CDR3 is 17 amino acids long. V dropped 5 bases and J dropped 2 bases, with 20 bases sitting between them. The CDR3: CASSPPVGTEDTDTQYF. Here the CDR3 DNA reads TGTGCCAGCAGTCCGCCGGTCGGGACCGAAGACACAGATACGCAGTATTTT.

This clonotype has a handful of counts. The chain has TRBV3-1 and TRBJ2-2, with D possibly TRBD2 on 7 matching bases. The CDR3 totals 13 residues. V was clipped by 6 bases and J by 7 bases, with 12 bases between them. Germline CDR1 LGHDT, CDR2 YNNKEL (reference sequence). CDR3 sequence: CASRRGGVGELFF. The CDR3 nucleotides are TGTGCCAGCAGGCGAGGGGGGGTCGGGGAGCTGTTTTTT.

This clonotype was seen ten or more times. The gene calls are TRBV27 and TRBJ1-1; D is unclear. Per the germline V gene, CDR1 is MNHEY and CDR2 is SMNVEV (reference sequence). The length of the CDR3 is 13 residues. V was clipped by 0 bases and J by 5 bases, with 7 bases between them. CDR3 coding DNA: TGTGCCAGCAGTTTATCACGGCTTACTGAAGCTTTCTTT. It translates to CASSLSRLTEAFF.